A single sample is the source of the 5 T cell receptor beta chains below, sequenced in a study of shared clonotypes between healthy human individuals. TCRdb keeps only in-frame clones here, not all; method: immunoSEQ multiplex PCR. The sample has around 700,000 clones, around 72% seen once. Sequencing was performed on memory CD4+ T cells sorted from blood. Noted subset: CD45RA-negative fraction. The source is a woman aged 25 to 39 in good health.

The chain carries TRBV5-6 and TRBJ1-5; D may be TRBD1 (6 bases). Trimming took off 2 bases at V and 2 bases at J, with 11 bases between the two ends. This CDR3 has 15 residues. The germline V gene has CDR1 SGHDT and CDR2 YYEEEE. In DNA form, the CDR3 reads TGTGCCAGCAGCTTCAGGGGTTCGGGCAATCAGCCCCAGCATTTT. It is translated as CASSFRGSGNQPQHF. The full variable domain, completed using reference TRBV5-6 and TRBJ1-5, is DAGVTQSPTHLIKTRGQQVTLRCSPKSGHDTVSWYQQALGQGPQFIFQYYEEEERQRGNFPDRFSGHQFPNYSSELNVNALLLGDSALYLCASSFRGSGNQPQHFGDGTRLSIL.

The chain is built from TRBV6-5 and TRBJ1-5; no definite D call. The CDR3 consists of 13 residues. Germline V CDR1 and CDR2: MNHEY, SVGAGI. V shed 2 bases and J shed 5 bases, with 7 bases lying between them. CDR3 sequence: CASSYGRYQPQHF. Written as DNA, the CDR3 is TGTGCCAGCAGTTACGGCAGGTATCAGCCCCAGCATTTT.

The chain joins TRBV11-2 to TRBJ2-7; TRBD2 aligns across 7 bases. The CDR3 is made up of 14 amino acids. Germline CDR1 reads SGHAT; CDR2 reads FQNNGV. V shed 5 bases, J shed 2 bases, and the junction held 6 bases outside the gene matches. CDR3 region: CASSRGAGTYEQYF. CDR3 nucleotides: TGTGCCAGCAGCCGGGGAGCGGGGACCTACGAGCAGTACTTC.

The chain joins TRBV27 to TRBJ1-2, with TRBD1 as a possible D gene (6 bases). The CDR3 contains 15 residues. Deletions cut 4 bases from V and 2 bases from J, with 14 bases between. Germline V lookup: CDR1 MNHEY, CDR2 SMNVEV (reference sequence). This chain's CDR3 is CASSSYRDPNYGYTF. CDR3 nucleotide sequence: TGTGCCAGCAGTTCCTACAGGGATCCCAACTATGGCTACACCTTC.

The chain uses TRBV7-9 and TRBJ2-5; 15 bases agree with TRBD2. CDR1 and CDR2 from the germline V gene are SEHNR and FQNEAQ (reference sequence). The junction had 8 bases not matched to a gene; V was cut back by 2 bases and J by 7 bases. The CDR3 spans 17 residues. CDR3 loop: CASSLRRTSGRDGTQYF. The CDR3 region has the DNA TGTGCCAGCAGCTTACGCAGGACTAGCGGGAGGGACGGGACCCAGTACTTC.